This TCR beta chain was retrieved from a study of T cell responses to AZD1222 COVID-19 vaccine (dated by TCRdb to about 2021). Broadly, across the study: TCR sequencing covered fewer than 250 trial participants: 207 given two doses of AZD1222 and around 26 given two doses of MenACWY control vaccine. Trial participants were enrolled by age into 18-55, 56-69 and 70-plus year subgroups, with 148, 28 and 57 TCR-sequenced participants respectively.

In the paper's terms, the time point label means: about 28 days (+/-7) after the second vaccine dose. AZD1222 recipients with second doses at about 4 weeks or about 12 weeks were pooled, because spike-specific TCR depth and breadth did not differ between schedules. The vaccinee samples were drawn from two UK trials, COV001 and COV002, one of which was a single-blind randomized controlled phase 2/3 trial testing AZD1222 (ChAdOx1 nCoV-19) in healthy adults. For TCRbeta chain sequencing, PBMC samples were collected from trial participants at day 0 and at day 28 after the second dose. The CDR3 regions of human TCRbeta chains were analyzed by immunosequencing. The published analysis was carried out like this. TCRs in the repertoires were compared against a reference library of SARS-CoV-2-specific TCRs that had been generated with the MIRA antigen-specificity platform. Breadth was defined as the fraction of unique TCRs that were SARS-CoV-2-associated. Depth was defined as the fraction of total T cells that were SARS-CoV-2-associated. Each spike-specific TCR was assigned to its reactive spike region and to a CD4 or CD8 class using the MIRA data. Log10-transformed breadth and depth values were compared by one-way ANOVA with Sidak's multiple comparisons tests. The source is immuneACCESS, and TCRdb retained only in-frame sequences with V and J called. Part of the clones is not carried over; for the studies checked, unresolved V genes explain less than half of this, and the remainder is unexplained. The D gene and trimming were derived from the DNA, and the V and J assignments and clone size from that table. This sample lists about 130,000 clones; just under 95% were detected once. The ten largest clonotypes hold approximately 7% of the sample.

As encoded in the germline V gene, CDR1 is MDHEN while CDR2 is SYDVKM. V is pared back by 2 bases and J by 2 bases, with 13 bases lying between the germline termini. The CDR3 goes from the cysteine to the phenylalanine over 15 residues. Only the CDR3 DNA stays, 45 bases, in frame from base 1. What the research found in general, with its limitations: Nearly half of unique spike-specific TCRs reportedly recognized epitopes outside regions mutated in the B.1.351 and B.1.1.7 variants. The vaccine-associated CD4 TCRs covered the entire spike protein, and the dominant responses fell in regions 160-218 and 743-854. Spike-specific TCR breadth and depth rose significantly after two AZD1222 doses compared with day 0 and with MenACWY recipients. In the small 56-69-year group, the increase in depth fell short of significance, most likely because of low power. Most participants were white British and females outnumbered males, and the authors suggested that clonal diversity may have been underestimated. Because no samples from the day 14 peak response were available, repertoires could be characterized only after the peak T cell response. Conclusions about previously exposed vaccinees were limited because only six or seven AZD1222 recipients were SARS-CoV-2 seropositive at baseline.

To note about this clone: Its antigen is unknown. Base qualities are missing; no much larger clone stands one base away.

The chain employs TRBV28 and TRBJ2-7, with the D gene not confidently named. The sequence was collected from an adult who received the AZD1222 COVID-19 vaccine. The starting material was peripheral blood, obtained 28 days after the second AZD1222 dose. The DNA sequence reads TGTGCCAGCAGTTTAAGTGCGACACTAACCTACGAGCAGTACTTC. This codes for CASSLSATLTYEQYF.